This T cell receptor (beta chain) is from a study of blood T cell repertoires in COVID-19 (dated by TCRdb to the early 2020s). The study in broad terms: The collaborator samples originated in the United States, Italy and Spain and spanned the acute and convalescent phases of COVID-19. The prospective study material was composed of cDNA or gDNA derived from T cells, B-cell-depleted T cells, or PBMCs. Subjects who had been exposed to COVID-19, were actively infected with it, or had recovered from it provided the deeply sampled blood TCRbeta repertoires that made up the dataset. A freely available public database, intended as a resource for researchers studying the immune response to SARS-CoV-2, is where the repertoires were released. The samples were drawn from the first 160 participants of the ongoing ImmuneRACE study and from about 1,200 subjects provided by 6 global collaborators. Nearly every sample came with metadata listing a de-identified subject ID, COVID-19 status, age in years and sex. Where available, HLA class I and class II types were obtained from metadata supplied by the sample provider rather than from assay-based typing.

As to this clone: What antigen it recognizes has not been identified. No much larger clonotype is one base removed from it; base qualities were not supplied.

The immunoSEQ Assay, a bias-controlled multiplex PCR, was used to amplify TCRbeta CDR3 regions from genomic DNA. The paper's processing steps were these. The number of nucleated cells in each sample was estimated by amplification of reference gene primers within the assay. To quantify the absolute abundance of each unique TCRbeta CDR3 rearrangement, sequence reads were collapsed and filtered. For each sample, productive Simpson clonality was calculated as the square root of Simpson's diversity index across productive rearrangements. The source is immuneACCESS, and TCRdb retained only in-frame sequences with V and J called. Part of the clones is not carried over; for the studies checked, unresolved V genes explain less than half of this, and the remainder is unexplained. V and J calls plus clone size are reproduced from that table; the DNA served to infer D and trimming. Within this sample are about 48,000 clones, with roughly 84% of them counted one time only. Of the sample, around three fifths is held by the ten largest clones.

General study outcomes and caveats: The amount of clinical and demographic metadata varied by source and participant and was provided uncurated.

Each collaborating institution followed its own protocols to collect whole blood in K2EDTA tubes. For TCRbeta analysis, collaborators shipped samples as frozen whole blood, isolated PBMCs, or DNA extracted from either of those sample types. In the germline V gene (reference sequence), CDR1 corresponds to MNHEY and CDR2 to SMNVEV. The cysteine opens and the phenylalanine closes a CDR3 of 13 amino acids. The CDR3 DNA has 39 bases and is translated from base 1. Compared with germline, V lacks 5 bases and J lacks 5 bases; bases without a gene match: 4. The source of this sequence is a man between 65 and 85 years old with acute or convalescent COVID-19. Sample: peripheral blood. The chain couples TRBV27 to TRBJ1-2, and 8 bases in between align with TRBD1. The nucleotide sequence reads as follows: TGTGCCAGCAGTGGGACAGGAATATATGGCTACACCTTC. Its translation reads: CASSGTGIYGYTF.